Below are 11 T cell receptor beta chains sequenced from a single sample in a study of sequential checkpoint blockade in melanoma. Data came from immunoSEQ multiplex PCR; TCRdb stores just in-frame clones and leaves some out. The table includes roughly 30,000 clones, 75% to 85% detected once. Treatment here: randomized to nivolumab then ipilimumab (arm A) or the reverse (arm B). Sequenced material: CD8+ T cells sorted from blood (inferred from file names), taken from a patient given nivolumab and ipilimumab in sequence. Every receptor here comes from a human donor with melanoma.

The chain's CDR3 is CASSEISGPYGYTF. The CDR3 bases are TGTGCCAGCAGTGAAATATCAGGGCCCTATGGCTACACCTTC. This chain uses TRBV6-1 with TRBJ1-2, with D possibly being TRBD1 (5 bases). Between the trimmed V and J ends, which lost 2 bases and 4 bases, there was a span of 11 bases. CDR1 is MNHNS, CDR2 SASEGT, per germline. The CDR3 is 14 amino acids.

The chain employs TRBV9 and TRBJ1-4; tentatively, D is TRBD1 (6 bases). There are 16 residues in the CDR3. The ends were cut back, 3 bases at V and 6 bases at J, with 18 bases in the middle. The germline V gene has CDR1 SGDLS and CDR2 YYNGEE. As DNA, the CDR3 is TGTGCCAGCAGCGCCCCGGGGGGGGCTCGGGATGAAAAACTGTTTTTT. Protein sequence: CASSAPGGARDEKLFF.

This sequence joins TRBV7-9 and TRBJ2-7; 9 positions agree with TRBD2. The CDR3 runs 13 residues. Germline V gives CDR1 SEHNR, CDR2 FQNEAQ (reference sequence). Trimming cost V 3 bases and J 4 bases; bases outside gene matches: 1. The CDR3 coding sequence is TGTGCCAGCAGCTTCGCGGGGGGGTACGAGCAGTACTTC. Protein product: CASSFAGGYEQYF.

On this clone itself: An end of the junction differs from the germline gene, which may be a read error. V is TRBV7-9 and J is TRBJ1-5, with D unclear. Germline loops: CDR1 SEHNR, CDR2 FQNEAQ (reference sequence). This CDR3 has 15 residues. DNA of the CDR3: TGTGCCAGCAGCTTATCCCCGGATAGCAGTCAGCCCCAGCATTTT. It yields the protein CASSLSPDSSQPQHF.

The V call is TRBV6-6, the J call TRBJ2-7; tentative D call: TRBD2 (6 bases). CDR3 length equals 15 residues. From germline, CDR1 is MNHNY and CDR2 SVGAGI (reference sequence). V lost 0 bases to trimming and J lost 5 bases, with 14 bases between them. The CDR3 region has the DNA TGTGCCAGCAGTTACTCCGCCCCCCCGGGAGACGAGCAGTACTTC. Translating gives CASSYSAPPGDEQYF.

The chain recombines TRBV2 with TRBJ2-6; D gene ambiguous. Germline V gene lookup returns CDR1 SNHLY and CDR2 FYNNEI. The V end lost 7 bases, the J end lost 1 base, and 8 bases lay between the germline ends. The CDR3 extends over 14 amino acids. The CDR3: CASMENSGANVLTF. DNA of the CDR3: TGTGCCAGCATGGAGAATTCTGGGGCCAACGTCCTGACTTTC.

This clone was seen a single time. The gene calls are TRBV7-9 and TRBJ2-7; D is perhaps TRBD2 (7 bases). Germline V gene sequence: CDR1 SEHNR, CDR2 FQNEAQ (reference sequence). V was trimmed by 1 base and J by 8 bases, leaving 21 bases between them. This CDR3 is built from 16 residues. The CDR3 region is CASSLVVDRSGMKQYF. The CDR3 DNA reads as TGTGCCAGCAGCTTAGTGGTCGACAGGAGCGGGATGAAGCAGTACTTC.

The chain uses TRBV9 and TRBJ2-2, with 12 bases identical to TRBD2. The CDR3 is 17 amino acids. Germline V gene lookup returns CDR1 SGDLS and CDR2 YYNGEE. Losses at the gene ends were 3 bases for V and 3 bases for J; bases not matched to a gene: 6. The CDR3, as DNA: TGTGCCAGCAGCGGAACTAGCGGGGGGCTAGACACCGGGGAGCTGTTTTTT. Translating gives CASSGTSGGLDTGELFF.

The CDR3 region has the DNA TGTGCCACCAGCAGACACTACTGGAGGAGCGGGGATTCTGGGGCCAACGTCCTGACTTTC. Protein: CATSRHYWRSGDSGANVLTF. The rearrangement joins TRBV15 to TRBJ2-6; 7 nucleotides agree with TRBD2. The junction had 14 bases not matched to a gene; V was cut back by 2 bases and J by 1 base. CDR1 LNHNV and CDR2 YYDKDF come from the germline V gene (reference sequence). The CDR3 extends over 20 amino acids.

The V and J genes are TRBV9 and TRBJ1-1, with D hard to call. CDR1 SGDLS and CDR2 YYNGEE come from the germline V gene. The CDR3 has 13 amino acids. Trimming cost V 3 bases and J 1 base, with 7 bases left between them. The CDR3 sequence: CASSGRQNTEAFF. The CDR3 nucleotides read TGTGCCAGCAGCGGACGACAGAACACTGAAGCTTTCTTT.

Only a few counts were recorded for this clone. This chain joins TRBV27 and TRBJ2-3; 10 nucleotides line up with TRBD1. With 4 bases clipped from V and 2 bases from J, the junction kept 6 bases outside the gene matches. The CDR3 consists of 16 residues. Germline lookup yields CDR1 MNHEY and CDR2 SMNVEV (reference sequence). CDR3 DNA sequence: TGTGCCAGCAGTTATACCGGGACAGGGGACACAGATACGCAGTATTTT. Translated, it gives CASSYTGTGDTDTQYF.